Below are 22 T cell receptor beta chains sequenced from a single sample in a study of response to subunit inactivated influenza vaccine (dated by TCRdb to 2017 to 2018). The library was prepared using RT-PCR. Sequencer: Illumina HiSeq 2500. TCRdb reanalyzed the raw reads on its own, using fastp at Q25 for trimming and MiXCR for clone calling, and kept in-frame beta chains. Identical CDR3 protein sequences are pooled into one entry, listed with their most common genes and DNA. For this sample the table gives 500,000 to 600,000 distinct CDR3 sequences, of which about 15% were detected only once. Less than 4% of the sample is taken by the ten largest. Sequencing used CD4+ T cells sorted from PBMCs, obtained about 23 months after vaccination. These TCRs come from a man between 45 and 75 years old who received an inactivated influenza vaccine. Donor details come from another sample of the same person, matched by shared clones.

This clonotype was detected only a few times. The rearrangement joins TRBV5-5 to TRBJ1-1; TRBD1 aligns across 9 bases. Germline lookup yields CDR1 SGHKS and CDR2 YYEKEE (reference sequence). The CDR3 contains 14 residues. The V and J ends lost 6 bases and 5 bases, in that order; junction bases with no gene match: 8. CDR3 loop: CASTGTGMLTEAFF. CDR3 sequence (DNA): TGTGCCAGCACTGGGACAGGGATGTTAACTGAAGCTTTCTTT. The full variable domain, rest sourced from reference TRBV5-5 and TRBJ1-1, is DAGVTQSPTHLIKTRGQQVTLRCSPISGHKSVSWYQQVLGQGPQFIFQYYEKEERGRGNFPDRFSARQFPNYSSELNVNALLLGDSALYLCASTGTGMLTEAFFGQGTRLTVV.

The gene calls are TRBV20-1 and TRBJ2-2; D perhaps matches TRBD2 (6 bases). Between the trimmed V and J ends, which lost 0 bases and 0 bases, there was a span of 8 bases. Germline values: CDR1 DFQATT, CDR2 SNEGSKA (reference sequence). This CDR3 has 15 residues. DNA of the CDR3: TGCAGTGCTAGAGAGGGGGGTACGAACACCGGGGAGCTGTTTTTT. As protein: CSAREGGTNTGELFF.

This clonotype was recorded many times. The chain links TRBV25-1 to TRBJ1-1; D call uncertain. The CDR3 contains 11 residues. Trimming stripped 6 bases from V and 3 bases from J, with 5 bases between. Per the germline V gene, CDR1 is MGHDK and CDR2 is SYGVNS. The CDR3 DNA reads as TGTGCCAGCAGATGGCACACTGAAGCTTTCTTT. This translates into CASRWHTEAFF. The full variable domain, in which reference TRBV25-1 and TRBJ1-1 provide the parts outside the CDR3, is EADIYQTPRYLVIGTGKKITLECSQTMGHDKMYWYQQDPGMELHLIHYSYGVNSTEKGDLSSESTVSRIRTEHFPLTLESARPSHTSQYLCASRWHTEAFFGQGTRLTVV.

This clonotype was seen a few times. The V and J genes are TRBV10-3 and TRBJ1-1; possibly TRBD1 for D (6 bases). The germline gives CDR1 ENHRY, CDR2 SYGVKD. The CDR3 runs to 13 residues. V was shortened by 1 base and J by 5 bases, with 8 bases between the two germline ends. This chain's CDR3 is CAISEFQGTEAFF. In DNA, the CDR3 is TGTGCCATCAGTGAGTTTCAGGGGACTGAAGCTTTCTTT.

V usage is TRBV10-2 and J usage is TRBJ1-1; D unresolved. The germline gives CDR1 WSHSY, CDR2 SAAADI. Deletions cut 6 bases from V and 0 bases from J, with 5 bases between. This CDR3 contains 12 residues. The CDR3 bases are TGCGCCAGCAGAAGCATGAACACTGAAGCTTTCTTT. Translating it yields CASRSMNTEAFF.

The V gene is TRBV7-6, the J gene TRBJ2-5, with D possibly matching TRBD1 (6 bases). The CDR3 length is 15 residues. CDR1 and CDR2 from the germline V gene are SGHVS and FNYEAQ. V shed 1 base and J shed 2 bases, with 11 bases lying between them. The CDR3 nucleotides are TGTGCCAGCAGCTTAGTAGGGGGAAGGCAAGAGACCCAGTACTTC. It translates to CASSLVGGRQETQYF. Drawing the rest from reference TRBV7-6 and TRBJ2-5, the complete variable domain is GAGVSQSPRYKVTKRGQDVALRCDPISGHVSLYWYRQALGQGPEFLTYFNYEAQQDKSGLPNDRFSAERPEGSISTLTIQRTEQRDSAMYRCASSLVGGRQETQYFGPGTRLLVL.

The chain joins TRBV20-1 to TRBJ2-1, with D perhaps matching TRBD1 or TRBD2 (5 bases each). Trimming stripped 4 bases from V and 10 bases from J, with 8 bases between. The length of the CDR3 is 10 residues. Germline V gives CDR1 DFQATT, CDR2 SNEGSKA (reference sequence). The CDR3 nucleotides read TGCAGTGCTACTGGGACCGAGCAGTTCTTC. Protein product: CSATGTEQFF.

DNA of the CDR3: TGCAGCCCGAAGGGTTTAGGCAATGAGCAGTTCTTC. It translates to CSPKGLGNEQFF. The chain combines TRBV20-1 with TRBJ2-1; D not resolved. CDR3 size: 12 residues. CDR1 DFQATT and CDR2 SNEGSKA come from the germline V gene (reference sequence).

In its sample, this clonotype was seen a few times. The rearrangement joins TRBV12-3 or TRBV12-4 to TRBJ2-4; 10 nucleotides agree with TRBD1. J lost 7 bases, V lost 6 bases, and 9 bases had no gene match. There are 15 residues in the CDR3. CDR3 bases: TGTGCCAGCAGGCCGGGACAGGGGTTTAGGAACATTCAGTACTTC. Translating it yields CASRPGQGFRNIQYF.

This clonotype has more than one count but fewer than ten. This chain joins TRBV10-3 and TRBJ2-5; 10 bases agree with TRBD2. This CDR3 has 15 residues. CDR1 is ENHRY and CDR2 is SYGVKD in the germline V gene. J was trimmed by 2 bases and V by 5 bases; bases with no gene match: 5. CDR3 protein: CAISQRGGLQETQYF. The CDR3 DNA sequence: TGTGCCATCAGTCAGCGGGGGGGCCTTCAAGAGACCCAGTACTTC.

About this clonotype: Sequence at one end of the junction differs from germline and may be a read error. The chain couples TRBV5-1 to TRBJ2-2, with D tentatively TRBD2 (5 bases). The CDR3 is 16 residues long. Germline CDR1 reads SGHRS; CDR2 reads YFSETQ. CDR3: CASSFGGGGYTAELFF. The CDR3 DNA reads TGCGCCAGCAGCTTTGGAGGAGGAGGATACACCGCGGAGCTGTTTTTT. The full variable domain, with the rest looked up from reference TRBV5-1 and TRBJ2-2, is KAGVTQTPRYLIKTRGQQVTLSCSPISGHRSVSWYQQTPGQGLQFLFEYFSETQRNKGNFPGRFSGRQFSNSRSEMNVSTLELGDSALYLCASSFGGGGYTAELFFGEGSRLTVL.

This clonotype came up many times. The chain carries TRBV6-5 and TRBJ1-2, with D possibly matching TRBD1 (6 bases). Between the trimmed V and J ends, which lost 10 bases and 7 bases, there was a span of 16 bases. The CDR3 is 12 residues long. Germline V CDR1 and CDR2: MNHEY, SVGAGI. The CDR3 loop is CATSPGVGGYTF. DNA for the CDR3: TGTGCCACCTCCCCAGGGGTCGGTGGCTACACCTTC.

This clonotype was seen a few times. The CDR3 DNA follows: TGCGCCAGCACCTATGACCTCGGAGCGGGGTACTACAATGAGCAGTTCTTC. Its translation: CASTYDLGAGYYNEQFF. The chain couples TRBV10-2 to TRBJ2-1; 7 positions agree with TRBD2. Trimming at V came to 7 bases and at J to 3 bases, leaving 15 bases not matched to a gene. This CDR3 comprises 17 residues. The germline gives CDR1 WSHSY, CDR2 SAAADI.

Only a few counts were recorded for this clonotype. The chain uses TRBV20-1 and TRBJ1-5; 9 bases are a match to TRBD1. V lost 3 bases, J lost 4 bases, and 4 bases stayed unmatched. CDR1 and CDR2 from the germline V gene are DFQATT and SNEGSKA (reference sequence). The CDR3 totals 14 residues. CDR3 amino acids: CSASPGQGNQPQHF. Here the CDR3 DNA reads TGCAGTGCTAGCCCCGGACAGGGGAATCAGCCCCAGCATTTT.

This clonotype was counted a few times. V usage is TRBV7-9 and J usage is TRBJ2-1, with 9 bases aligning to TRBD2. The V gene's germline CDR1 is SEHNR and CDR2 FQNEAQ (reference sequence). This CDR3 comprises 15 residues. V trimming: 9 bases; J trimming: 5 bases; junction bases outside the gene matches: 11. For the CDR3, the DNA is TGTGCCAGTACCCTGCGGGGGGGATTCGACAATGAGCAGTTCTTC. Protein: CASTLRGGFDNEQFF.

This clonotype was observed many times. The CDR3 DNA is TGTGCCAGCAGCTTCGCCCAGGGACCTGAAAAACTGTTTTTT. It codes for CASSFAQGPEKLFF. The V gene is TRBV11-2, the J gene TRBJ1-4; tentative D call: TRBD1 (5 bases). The V end was cut by 3 bases, the J end by 7 bases, with 12 bases between. Germline-derived CDR1 and CDR2 are SGHAT and FQNNGV. This CDR3 is built from 14 residues.

The V call is TRBV7-9, the J call TRBJ2-7; D may be TRBD1 (5 bases). The germline CDR1 and CDR2 sequences are SEHNR and FQNEAQ (reference sequence). The CDR3 covers 13 residues. V lost 0 bases and J lost 6, with 9 bases in between. The CDR3 region is CASSLAQGTEQYF. The CDR3 coding sequence is TGTGCCAGCAGCTTAGCCCAGGGTACCGAGCAGTACTTC.

The sample holds many counts of this clonotype. The chain recombines TRBV5-1 with TRBJ1-1, with unresolved D. Trimming cost V 2 bases and J 1 base, with 9 bases left between them. The germline gives CDR1 SGHRS, CDR2 YFSETQ. CDR3 size: 14 residues. CDR3 in amino acids: CASSFSGENTEAFF. Here the CDR3 DNA reads TGCGCCAGCAGCTTCAGCGGGGAGAACACTGAAGCTTTCTTT. Full variable domain (remainder filled in from reference TRBV5-1 and TRBJ1-1): KAGVTQTPRYLIKTRGQQVTLSCSPISGHRSVSWYQQTPGQGLQFLFEYFSETQRNKGNFPGRFSGRQFSNSRSEMNVSTLELGDSALYLCASSFSGENTEAFFGQGTRLTVV.

This clonotype has just a few counts. This chain connects TRBV2 to TRBJ2-5; TRBD1 matches at 8 bases. CDR3 size: 14 residues. Germline-derived CDR1 and CDR2 are SNHLY and FYNNEI. The junction had 9 bases not matched to a gene; V was cut back by 7 bases and J by 5 bases. DNA of the CDR3: TGTGCCAGCAACGGACAGGGTGAGGGTGAGACCCAGTACTTC. Translating gives CASNGQGEGETQYF.

This clonotype was counted a few times. The CDR3 bases are TGCGCCAGCAGCGCGCCGTGGGGCCCGGATGAGCAGTTCTTC. Its protein product is CASSAPWGPDEQFF. V usage is TRBV4-1 and J usage is TRBJ2-1; possible D gene TRBD1, 5 bases. CDR1 and CDR2 from the germline V gene are MGHRA and YSYEKL. This CDR3 comprises 14 residues. The V and J ends lost 5 bases and 8 bases respectively, with 16 bases between them.

The V call is TRBV13, the J call TRBJ1-4; no clear D. This CDR3 contains 15 residues. V was trimmed by 6 bases and J by 0 bases, leaving 11 bases between them. Germline CDR1 reads PRHDT; CDR2 reads FYEKMQ (reference sequence). CDR3 in amino acids: CASRWTSATNEKLFF. DNA of the CDR3: TGTGCCAGCAGGTGGACTTCGGCAACTAATGAAAAACTGTTTTTT.

This chain joins TRBV5-1 and TRBJ2-1, with a weak D call TRBD2 (5 bases). Germline CDR1 is SGHRS and CDR2 is YFSETQ. V shed 4 bases and J shed 0 bases, with 14 bases lying between them. The CDR3 has 16 residues. CDR3 sequence reads: CASSPYIRGSYNEQFF. Written as DNA, the CDR3 is TGCGCCAGCAGCCCCTACATCCGGGGCTCCTACAATGAGCAGTTCTTC.